The 2 T cell receptor beta chains reported below all come from one sample, sequenced in a study of Graves' ophthalmopathy and Graves' hyperthyroidism. The authors amplified TCR beta CDR3 regions from RNA transcripts. HTBI primers primed a first-round RT-PCR, and a second-round multiplex PCR followed. TCRdb recomputed calls from the multiplex PCR reads with MiXCR, one row per CDR3 protein. The sample carries roughly 220,000 distinct CDR3 sequences, about 46% recorded once. Material: peripheral blood. The origin of the receptors is an adult man with Graves' ophthalmopathy.

The V and J genes are TRBV5-8 and TRBJ2-7; D unresolved. Deletions cut 6 bases from V and 5 bases from J, with 21 bases between. The CDR3 totals 15 residues. Germline lookup yields CDR1 SGHTS and CDR2 YDEGEE. DNA for the CDR3: TGTGCCAGCACCCAAGGTGTAGGCCGACGGAACGAGCAGTACTTC. Amino acids: CASTQGVGRRNEQYF.

This clonotype was seen repeatedly, ten times or more. The chain employs TRBV29-1 and TRBJ1-2; D remains ambiguous. The CDR3 loop spans 15 amino acids. V lost 5 bases to trimming and J lost 8 bases, with 24 bases between them. Germline V gives CDR1 SQVTM, CDR2 ANQGSEA. The CDR3 region is CSVTHAGRPMDGYTF. CDR3 bases: TGCAGCGTTACTCACGCGGGCCGCCCTATGGACGGCTACACCTTC.